One and the same sample provided the 21 T cell receptor beta chains below, sequenced in a study of regulatory T cells in long-lasting Graves disease. Time point reported: newly diagnosed GD, antithyroid drugs for less than 3 months. The TCR library was prepared using RNA isolated from PBMCs. Combining iRepertoire HTBI primers with Arm-PCR of CDR3 regions, the authors built TCR beta libraries. MiXCR, run by TCRdb on the multiplex PCR reads, gives a single entry per CDR3 protein. The sample holds 520,000 or so distinct CDR3 sequences, around 11% seen once. In addition, the sample was reused for a study of T cells in Graves' hyperthyroidism and ophthalmopathy.

The sample in question was peripheral blood mononuclear cells (PBMCs), obtained at new diagnosis, from a patient treated with antithyroid drugs. The receptors shown here come from a woman under 40 with Graves disease.

This clonotype was seen at least ten times. The chain joins TRBV27 to TRBJ2-7, with D uncertain. V lost 5 bases and J lost 3, with 14 bases in between. The CDR3 is made up of 14 amino acids. Germline CDR1 reads MNHEY; CDR2 reads SMNVEV (reference sequence). The CDR3 bases are TGTGCCAGCAGTCCTTTGTCTATGAACTACGAGCAGTACTTC. This encodes CASSPLSMNYEQYF.

This clonotype was recorded at least ten times. The genes are TRBV19 and TRBJ2-7, with D unclear. The germline V and J ends were trimmed by 4 bases and 4 bases, with 5 bases remaining between them. The CDR3 extends over 11 amino acids. Germline loops: CDR1 LNHDA, CDR2 SQIVND (reference sequence). The CDR3 region is CASSNRYEQYF. The CDR3 DNA follows: TGTGCCAGTAGTAACCGGTACGAGCAGTACTTC.

This clonotype has at least ten counts. V usage is TRBV28 and J usage is TRBJ2-3; 13 bases align to TRBD2. CDR1 and CDR2 (germline): MDHEN, SYDVKM. Trimming cost V 2 bases and J 2 bases; bases outside gene matches: 1. The CDR3 has 16 residues. As DNA, the CDR3 is TGTGCCAGCAGTTTAACTAGCGGGAGGGCCACAGATACGCAGTATTTT. Protein: CASSLTSGRATDTQYF.

This clonotype was counted many times. The chain couples TRBV27 to TRBJ1-1; unclear D gene. The CDR3 contains 13 residues. Trimming removed 3 bases at V and 1 base at J, with 6 bases between. Germline V gene sequence: CDR1 MNHEY, CDR2 SMNVEV (reference sequence). This CDR3 is CASSFNRNTEAFF. CDR3 in DNA: TGTGCCAGCAGTTTTAATAGGAACACTGAAGCTTTCTTT.

This clonotype was seen ten or more times. This chain uses TRBV11-2 with TRBJ2-2; possibly TRBD2 for D (6 bases). This CDR3 region has 13 residues. Germline CDR1 reads SGHAT; CDR2 reads FQNNGV. Trimming cost V 6 bases and J 5 bases, with 10 bases left between them. The CDR3 here is CASRYAGTGELFF. In DNA form, the CDR3 reads TGTGCCAGCAGATACGCGGGGACCGGGGAGCTGTTTTTT.

This rearrangement joins TRBV6-5 to TRBJ1-2, with D uncertain. The CDR3 totals 13 residues. The V and J ends lost 2 bases and 5 bases respectively, with 9 bases between them. Per germline, CDR1 MNHEY and CDR2 SVGAGI. CDR3 nucleotide sequence: TGTGCCAGCAGTTACGAGGGAGGGTATGGCTACACCTTC. Translated: CASSYEGGYGYTF.

This clonotype was seen ten or more times. V is TRBV28 and J is TRBJ2-3; 8 bases fit TRBD2. The CDR3 is 16 residues long. V shed 4 bases and J 5 bases; nucleotides not matched to a gene: 11. CDR1 MDHEN and CDR2 SYDVKM come from the germline V gene. The chain's CDR3 is CASSSTSGYWIDTQYF. The CDR3 DNA sequence: TGTGCCAGCAGTTCCACTAGCGGCTATTGGATAGATACGCAGTATTTT.

In this sample, this clonotype turned up many times. The chain's CDR3 is CAIKEDRSGHEQYF. The CDR3 DNA reads TGTGCCATCAAGGAGGACAGGAGCGGGCACGAGCAGTACTTC. The rearrangement links TRBV10-3 to TRBJ2-7, with TRBD1 as a possible D gene (7 bases). Germline-derived CDR1 and CDR2 are ENHRY and SYGVKD. The germline V and J ends were trimmed by 7 bases and 5 bases, with 18 bases remaining between them. The CDR3 contains 14 residues.

The genes are TRBV6-1 and TRBJ2-3; TRBD2 is a possible D gene (6 bases). Between the trimmed V and J ends, which lost 5 bases and 3 bases, there was a span of 18 bases. The length of the CDR3 is 16 residues. The germline gives CDR1 MNHNS, CDR2 SASEGT. The CDR3 DNA is TGTGCCAGCAGTCCCGGTAGGGGCGCGGGAACAGATACGCAGTATTTT. Protein sequence: CASSPGRGAGTDTQYF.

On this clonotype: A much larger clonotype is one base distant, so this may be a read error. The chain has TRBV6-5 and TRBJ1-1, with 7 nucleotides matching TRBD1. With V trimmed by 6 bases and J by 7 bases, 8 bases remained unmatched. Germline lookup yields CDR1 MNHEY and CDR2 SVGAGI. The CDR3 contains 13 residues. The CDR3 DNA sequence: TGTGCCAGCAGGTACGGACAGGACGATGAAGCTTTCTTT. Protein product: CASRYGQDDEAFF.

This chain uses TRBV5-4 with TRBJ2-1; D may match TRBD1 or TRBD2 (5 bases each). Trimming shortened V by 2 bases and J by 11 bases, and 23 bases separated the two germline ends. The germline CDR1 and CDR2 sequences are SGHNT and YYREEE (reference sequence). The CDR3 is 16 residues long. The CDR3 DNA sequence: TGTGCCAGCAGCTTTGACTCCTCCTCCTCAGTGGGACAGCAGTTCTTC. This gives the protein CASSFDSSSSVGQQFF.

The table lists this clonotype with many counts. This sequence joins TRBV6-1 and TRBJ2-2; D is possibly TRBD1 (5 bases). The V end lost 1 base, the J end lost 7 bases, and 13 bases lay between the germline ends. CDR1 is MNHNS and CDR2 is SASEGT in the germline V gene. The CDR3 is made up of 15 amino acids. The CDR3 DNA reads TGTGCCAGCAGTGAAGGGCAGGGATATGACGGGGAGCTGTTTTTT. Protein product: CASSEGQGYDGELFF.

For this clonotype: A much more abundant neighbour one base away suggests this may be a read error. This CDR3 reads CAGSLEVTHYGYTF. CDR3 bases: TGTGCCGGCAGTTTAGAGGTCACACACTATGGCTACACCTTC. The rearrangement links TRBV12-3 or TRBV12-4 to TRBJ1-2; no reliable D call. There are 14 residues in the CDR3.

This clonotype was picked up many times. The V and J genes are TRBV15 and TRBJ1-4; a weak D match, TRBD1 (6 bases). The V gene's germline CDR1 is LNHNV and CDR2 YYDKDF (reference sequence). V lost 0 bases, J lost 8 bases, and 22 bases lay in between. CDR3 size: 18 residues. The CDR3 is CATSRDRQYLGAGEKLFF. CDR3 DNA sequence: TGTGCCACCAGCAGAGATCGACAGTATCTGGGGGCTGGAGAAAAACTGTTTTTT.

The CDR3 protein is CASRKDRTYTEAFF. Written as DNA, the CDR3 is TGTGCCAGCAGGAAGGACAGGACTTACACTGAAGCTTTCTTT. J is TRBJ1-1 and V is TRBV7-2, with 7 positions matching TRBD1. CDR1 and CDR2 from the germline V gene are SGHTA and FQGNSA. The CDR3 is 14 residues long. The V gene end was trimmed by 6 bases and the J gene end by 3 bases; junction bases not matched to a gene: 7. Together with reference TRBV7-2 and TRBJ1-1, the CDR3 gives the full variable domain: GAGVSQSPSNKVTEKGKDVELRCDPISGHTALYWYRQSLGQGLEFLIYFQGNSAPDKSGLPSDRFSAERTGGSVSTLTIQRTQQEDSAVYLCASRKDRTYTEAFFGQGTRLTVV.

This clonotype occurred a few times. The chain carries TRBV20-1 and TRBJ2-5, with D possibly matching TRBD2 (6 bases). This CDR3 has 14 amino acids. Germline loops: CDR1 DFQATT, CDR2 SNEGSKA (reference sequence). V was clipped by 3 bases and J by 5 bases, with 16 bases between them. DNA for the CDR3: TGCAGTGCTAGCCCATTGGGAGGTGGTGAGACCCAGTACTTC. It codes for CSASPLGGGETQYF.

This clonotype was observed at least ten times. The V gene is TRBV29-1, the J gene TRBJ2-1; the match to TRBD2 covers 10 bases. J was trimmed by 9 bases and V by 8 bases; bases with no gene match: 13. Germline V gene sequence: CDR1 SQVTM, CDR2 ANQGSEA. The length of the CDR3 is 14 residues. The chain's CDR3 is CSTFLAGDYAEQFF. In DNA, the CDR3 is TGCAGCACTTTCCTAGCGGGAGATTATGCTGAGCAGTTCTTC.

The gene calls are TRBV4-1 and TRBJ2-7; 7 bases agree with TRBD1. V shed 2 bases and J 2 bases; nucleotides not matched to a gene: 9. CDR3 size: 16 residues. The germline gives CDR1 MGHRA, CDR2 YSYEKL. The DNA of the CDR3 is TGCGCCAGCAGCCAACAGACAGGGCCCGAACCCTACGAGCAGTACTTC. Protein: CASSQQTGPEPYEQYF.

This chain links TRBV30 with TRBJ1-2, with D uncertain. The germline V gene has CDR1 GTSNPN and CDR2 SVGIG (reference sequence). This CDR3 has 11 amino acids. The CDR3 loop is CAKQRNYGYTF. DNA of the CDR3: TGTGCTAAGCAGCGAAACTATGGCTACACCTTC.

This clonotype was picked up a small number of times. The chain has TRBV7-9 and TRBJ1-3; D not certain. CDR1 is SEHNR and CDR2 is FQNEAQ in the germline V gene (reference sequence). The CDR3 spans 13 residues. The ends were cut back, 8 bases at V and 0 bases at J, with 8 bases in the middle. As DNA, the CDR3 is TGTGCCAGCGAGGAGAGCTCTGGAAACACCATATATTTT. Translation gives CASEESSGNTIYF.

This clonotype has ten or more counts. The chain links TRBV28 to TRBJ2-7; TRBD2 agrees at 11 bases. The V gene end was trimmed by 6 bases and the J gene end by 5 bases; junction bases not matched to a gene: 18. CDR1 is MDHEN and CDR2 is SYDVKM in the germline V gene. The CDR3 consists of 18 residues. Here the CDR3 reads CASSSIIGTSGRTHEQYF. CDR3 in DNA: TGTGCCAGCAGCAGCATAATCGGGACTAGCGGACGTACACACGAGCAGTACTTC.